The rows below give T cell receptor beta chains drawn from one sample of a study of T cells after yellow fever vaccination. TCRdb used MiXCR to reprocess the 5' RACE reads, holding one entry per CDR3 protein. Counted here are roughly 260,000 distinct CDR3 sequences, over 10% occurring once; the ten biggest clones make up about 0.51%. Sequenced material: CD4+ T cells sorted from PBMCs, taken 45 days after the yellow fever booster vaccination. The receptors come from a man aged 25 to 40 who received the YFV17D yellow fever vaccine. CDR3s include the opening cysteine and the closing phenylalanine or tryptophan. A D gene is named only where the DNA matches it firmly. For some rows the clone size is stated as once, few or many, or as a class when expanded; others skip it.

clone_size: few
v_call: TRBV18
d_call: TRBD2
j_call: TRBJ2-3
cdr3_nt: TGTGCCAGCTCGCCCAGGGAGGGAGATACGCAGTATTTT
cdr3_aa: CASSPREGDTQYF

clone_size: -
v_call: TRBV4-3
d_call: -
j_call: TRBJ1-1
cdr3_nt: TGCGCCAGCAGCCATGAGGTACGGGGAGGTGAAGCTTTCTTT
cdr3_aa: CASSHEVRGGEAFF

clone_size: -
v_call: TRBV7-2
d_call: -
j_call: TRBJ2-7
cdr3_nt: TGTGCCAGCAGCTCCCTTTTAGGCAGAGAGGCCCACGAGCAGTACTTC
cdr3_aa: CASSSLLGREAHEQYF

clone_size: -
v_call: TRBV20-1
d_call: TRBD2
j_call: TRBJ2-5
cdr3_nt: TGCAGTGCTAGCGGGAGGGCCAAGGAGACCCAGTACTTC
cdr3_aa: CSASGRAKETQYF

clone_size: few
v_call: TRBV25-1
d_call: TRBD2
j_call: TRBJ2-5
cdr3_nt: TGTGCCAGCAGTGAGGGAAAGCGGGAGCATCAAGAGACCCAGTACTTC
cdr3_aa: CASSEGKREHQETQYF

clone_size: -
v_call: TRBV20-1
d_call: -
j_call: TRBJ2-3
cdr3_nt: TGCAGTGCTAGAGATACGGGACGCCCCTCCAGGTTGGCGCAGTATTTT
cdr3_aa: CSARDTGRPSRLAQYF

clone_size: -
v_call: TRBV20-1
d_call: TRBD1
j_call: TRBJ1-5
cdr3_nt: TGCAGTGCAAATAGGGACAGTCTGGACCAGCCCCAGCATTTT
cdr3_aa: CSANRDSLDQPQHF

clone_size: few
v_call: TRBV28
d_call: -
j_call: TRBJ2-1
cdr3_nt: TGTGCCAGCAGACGTGGACAGTCCTACAATGAGCAGTTCTTC
cdr3_aa: CASRRGQSYNEQFF

clone_size: -
v_call: TRBV20-1
d_call: -
j_call: TRBJ1-2
cdr3_nt: TGCAGTGCTATAATCTGGGGGAATAACACCTTC
cdr3_aa: CSAIIWGNNTF

clone_size: few
v_call: TRBV10-3
d_call: TRBD1
j_call: TRBJ2-5
cdr3_nt: TGTGCCATCAGTGGAGCCATGACAGGGGGGTTTGAGACCCAGTACTTC
cdr3_aa: CAISGAMTGGFETQYF

clone_size: few
v_call: TRBV6-1
d_call: -
j_call: TRBJ2-5
cdr3_nt: TGTGCCAGCAGCCCCCTCTTTGCGGAACAAGAGACCCAGTACTTC
cdr3_aa: CASSPLFAEQETQYF

clone_size: -
v_call: TRBV24-1
d_call: -
j_call: TRBJ2-1
cdr3_nt: TGTGCCACCAGTGGCCAAGGTAGGCGGGACAACCGGAACCTCAATGAGCAGTTCTTC
cdr3_aa: CATSGQGRRDNRNLNEQFF

clone_size: -
v_call: TRBV6-2/TRBV6-3
d_call: -
j_call: TRBJ2-7
cdr3_nt: TGTGCCAGCGGAGTTAATTTGGGCTACGAGCAGTACTTC
cdr3_aa: CASGVNLGYEQYF

clone_size: many
v_call: TRBV11-1
d_call: TRBD2
j_call: TRBJ2-5
cdr3_nt: TGTGCCAGCAGCCCCCTAGCGGGATCGGGAGAGACCCAGTACTTC
cdr3_aa: CASSPLAGSGETQYF

clone_size: few
v_call: TRBV10-2
d_call: TRBD2
j_call: TRBJ2-1
cdr3_nt: TGCGCCAGCCGGTCGGCGGGAGGGCCGGTCAATGAGCAGTTCTTC
cdr3_aa: CASRSAGGPVNEQFF

clone_size: -
v_call: TRBV7-8
d_call: -
j_call: TRBJ2-7
cdr3_nt: TGTGCCAGCAGCTTAGCCGTTACCGACAGCTCCTACGAGCAGTACTTC
cdr3_aa: CASSLAVTDSSYEQYF

clone_size: few
v_call: TRBV6-1
d_call: TRBD2
j_call: TRBJ2-1
cdr3_nt: TGTGCCAGCAGTGTCGGGGGACTAGCAGGCGATGAGCAGTTCTTC
cdr3_aa: CASSVGGLAGDEQFF

clone_size: many
v_call: TRBV12-3/TRBV12-4
d_call: -
j_call: TRBJ2-3
cdr3_nt: TGTGCCAGCAGCTTGGGGGTTGGCACAGATACGCAGTATTTT
cdr3_aa: CASSLGVGTDTQYF

clone_size: -
v_call: TRBV6-2/TRBV6-3
d_call: TRBD2
j_call: TRBJ2-7
cdr3_nt: TGTGCCAGCAGTTTGACTAGCGGGATCTCCTACGAGCAGTACTTC
cdr3_aa: CASSLTSGISYEQYF

clone_size: few
v_call: TRBV6-2/TRBV6-3
d_call: TRBD2
j_call: TRBJ2-2
cdr3_nt: TGTGCCGGAGGGGCTAGCGGATGGACCGGGGAGCTGTTTTTT
cdr3_aa: CAGGASGWTGELFF

clone_size: many
v_call: TRBV12-3/TRBV12-4
d_call: TRBD1
j_call: TRBJ1-1
cdr3_nt: TGTGCCAGCAGCAGCAGACAGGGTGCGGCTGAAGCTTTCTTT
cdr3_aa: CASSSRQGAAEAFF

clone_size: -
v_call: TRBV18
d_call: -
j_call: TRBJ2-5
cdr3_nt: TGTGCCAGCTCACCAGGGAGGTCGGAGACCCAGTACTTC
cdr3_aa: CASSPGRSETQYF

clone_size: -
v_call: TRBV9
d_call: -
j_call: TRBJ2-2
cdr3_nt: TGTGCCAGCAGATACTCGGACTTCACCGGGGAGCTGTTTTTT
cdr3_aa: CASRYSDFTGELFF

clone_size: few
v_call: TRBV28
d_call: TRBD2
j_call: TRBJ2-3
cdr3_nt: TGTGCCAGCAGTGGTTGGGGGGGAGGCAGGGACACAGATACGCAGTATTTT
cdr3_aa: CASSGWGGGRDTDTQYF

clone_size: -
v_call: TRBV20-1
d_call: TRBD1
j_call: TRBJ1-5
cdr3_nt: TGCAGTGCTAGACTTAGGACAGGGTGGGATCAGCCCCAGCATTTT
cdr3_aa: CSARLRTGWDQPQHF

clone_size: few
v_call: TRBV10-3
d_call: -
j_call: TRBJ2-7
cdr3_nt: TGTGCCATCAGGGGCGATTGGAACGAGCAGTACTTC
cdr3_aa: CAIRGDWNEQYF

clone_size: -
v_call: TRBV5-1
d_call: TRBD1
j_call: TRBJ2-7
cdr3_nt: TGCGCCAGCAGCTTGCGACAGGGGAAGACCTGGAGCTCCTACGAGCAGTACTTC
cdr3_aa: CASSLRQGKTWSSYEQYF

clone_size: few
v_call: TRBV5-1
d_call: -
j_call: TRBJ2-3
cdr3_nt: TGCGCCAGCAGCGCCCCCAAAAGCGAGACAGATACGCAGTATTTT
cdr3_aa: CASSAPKSETDTQYF

clone_size: many
v_call: TRBV6-5
d_call: -
j_call: TRBJ2-1
cdr3_nt: TGTGCCAGCAGCTCCCGGACCGGGAATGAGCAGTTCTTC
cdr3_aa: CASSSRTGNEQFF

clone_size: few
v_call: TRBV5-1
d_call: TRBD2
j_call: TRBJ2-2
cdr3_nt: TGCGCCAGCAGCAGCGGGAGAACGGGTACCGGGGAGCTGTTTTTT
cdr3_aa: CASSSGRTGTGELFF

clone_size: -
v_call: TRBV20-1
d_call: TRBD2
j_call: TRBJ2-7
cdr3_nt: TGCAGTGCTAGAGATCCGACTAGCGGGAGCTACCAGCAGTACTTC
cdr3_aa: CSARDPTSGSYQQYF

clone_size: many
v_call: TRBV29-1
d_call: TRBD2
j_call: TRBJ2-5
cdr3_nt: TGCAGCACATTGGGGAGCGGGGCGGGGGAGACCCAGTACTTC
cdr3_aa: CSTLGSGAGETQYF